What follows are 3 T cell receptor beta chains derived from one specimen sequenced in a study of metastatic and nonmetastatic thyroid tumors. Every patient underwent thyroid surgery untreated. Via MiXCR, TCRdb re-called the PCR reads. The sample yields about 30,000 clones, 20% to 30% seen once. Sequencing used blood. Receptors originate from a female donor with papillary thyroid cancer or a benign thyroid nodule (not recorded which). Some clones in this sample may be carry-over from other donors' samples.

At least ten counts were recorded for this clone. V usage is TRBV6-1 and J usage is TRBJ1-1; no reliable D call. CDR3 length: 15 amino acids. The V end lost 6 bases, the J end lost 3 bases, and 17 bases lay between the germline ends. Germline V lookup: CDR1 MNHNS, CDR2 SASEGT. CDR3 sequence: CASRSVISRDTEAFF. DNA for the CDR3: TGTGCCAGCAGGTCAGTTATATCAAGGGACACTGAAGCTTTCTTT.

This clone was found many times. The chain links TRBV6-7 to TRBJ1-2, with a tentative D call TRBD1 (6 bases). TRBV6-7 falls under the ORF class, with uncertain function. With 2 bases removed from V and 0 bases from J, the gap between germline ends came to 28 bases. The CDR3 is 21 amino acids. The CDR3 reads CASSYQTYYGQLPGPNYGYTF. CDR3 in DNA: TGTGCCAGCAGTTACCAAACATATTATGGACAGCTTCCAGGTCCTAACTATGGCTACACCTTC.

J is TRBJ2-2 and V is TRBV6-4; TRBD2 aligns across 7 bases. The CDR3 runs to 14 residues. From germline, CDR1 is MRHNA and CDR2 SNTAGT. V trimming: 9 bases; J trimming: 2 bases; junction bases outside the gene matches: 6. The chain's CDR3 is CARGGGINTGELFF. The DNA for the CDR3 is TGTGCCAGGGGCGGGGGTATTAACACCGGGGAGCTGTTTTTT.